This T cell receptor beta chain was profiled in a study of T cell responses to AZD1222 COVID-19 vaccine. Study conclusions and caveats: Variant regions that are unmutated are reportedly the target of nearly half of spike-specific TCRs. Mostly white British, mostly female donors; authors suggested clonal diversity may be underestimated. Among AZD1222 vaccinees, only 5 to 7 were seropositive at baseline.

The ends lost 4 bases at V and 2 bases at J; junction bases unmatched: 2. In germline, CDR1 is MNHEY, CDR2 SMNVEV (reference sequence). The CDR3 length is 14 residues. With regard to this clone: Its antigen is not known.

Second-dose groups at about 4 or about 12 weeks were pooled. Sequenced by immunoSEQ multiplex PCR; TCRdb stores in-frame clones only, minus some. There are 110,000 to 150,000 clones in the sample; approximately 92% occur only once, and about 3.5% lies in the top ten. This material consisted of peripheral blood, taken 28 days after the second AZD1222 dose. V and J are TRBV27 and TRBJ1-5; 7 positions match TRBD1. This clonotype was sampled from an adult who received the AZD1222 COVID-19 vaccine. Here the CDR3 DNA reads TGTGCCAGCAGTTCAGACAGGGGCAATCAGCCCCAGCATTTT. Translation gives CASSSDRGNQPQHF.